One sample yielded the 12 T cell receptor beta chains listed below, sequenced in a study of blood T cell repertoires in COVID-19. Here immunoSEQ multiplex PCR was the method, and the copy in TCRdb shows in-frame clones only, minus some. Of 350,000 to 400,000 clones detected, nearly 90% appear once; the ten largest clones hold around 7%. Input material: peripheral blood. The receptors come from a young man with active or convalescent COVID-19.

V and J are TRBV7-2 and TRBJ2-1, with 12 nucleotides matching TRBD2. The CDR3 has 16 residues. Germline V gene data show CDR1 as SGHTA and CDR2 as FQGNSA. Germline trimming cut 4 bases from V and 0 bases from J; bases unmatched to any gene: 1. In DNA form, the CDR3 reads TGTGCCAGCAGCTCGGGACTAGCGGGCTCCTACAATGAGCAGTTCTTC. Its protein product is CASSSGLAGSYNEQFF.

With regard to this clone: Since the CDR3 does not end with the conserved phenylalanine or tryptophan, this likely comes from a read error. The DNA is omitted, as the CDR3 cannot be located on it reliably, and the CDR3 follows TCRdb's listing. The chain combines TRBV10-3 with TRBJ1-3. The CDR3 comprises 14 residues, both ends counted. Germline CDR1 and CDR2: ENHRY and SYGVKD. This CDR3 reads CAISELGSQDQLQL.

The V call is TRBV7-2, the J call TRBJ2-7; D remains unclear. CDR1 is SGHTA, CDR2 FQGNSA, per germline. V lost 1 base, J lost 6 bases, and 4 bases lay in between. The CDR3 spans 11 residues. CDR3 DNA: TGTGCCAGCAGCTTAGTCCGCGAGCAGTACTTC. Its protein is CASSLVREQYF.

The chain joins TRBV13 to TRBJ2-1; tentatively, D is TRBD2 (5 bases). CDR1 is PRHDT and CDR2 is FYEKMQ in the germline V gene (reference sequence). The CDR3 is made up of 15 amino acids. V was shortened by 5 bases and J by 5 bases, with 16 bases between the two germline ends. CDR3 amino acids: CASSATGSGHNEQFF. As DNA, the CDR3 is TGTGCCAGCAGCGCCACGGGGTCCGGACACAATGAGCAGTTCTTC. The variable domain in full, with the rest retrieved from reference TRBV13 and TRBJ2-1, is AAGVIQSPRHLIKEKRETATLKCYPIPRHDTVYWYQQGPGQDPQFLISFYEKMQSDKGSIPDRFSAQQFSDYHSELNMSSLELGDSALYFCASSATGSGHNEQFFGPGTRLTVL.

The V call is TRBV7-3, the J call TRBJ1-1; 9 bases agree with TRBD1. Germline-derived CDR1 and CDR2 are SGHTA and FQGTGA. The CDR3 runs 14 residues. The trim removed 2 bases at V and 3 bases at J, leaving 1 base unmatched. CDR3 in DNA: TGTGCCAGCAGCTTACGACAGGGGGACACTGAAGCTTTCTTT. It translates to CASSLRQGDTEAFF.

The DNA of the CDR3 is TGTGCCAGCAGCTTAGATCCGGGGACAGGAAACACCATATATTTT. Amino acids: CASSLDPGTGNTIYF. The chain is built from TRBV7-3 and TRBJ1-3; D perhaps matches TRBD1 (6 bases). The CDR3 totals 15 residues. The germline V gene encodes CDR1 SGHTA and CDR2 FQGTGA. Trimming cost V 2 bases and J 4 bases, with 12 bases left between them.

This chain joins TRBV5-4 and TRBJ2-3; 9 nucleotides match TRBD1. After removal of 3 bases from V and 3 bases from J, the junction contained 8 bases not matched to a gene. The length of the CDR3 is 16 residues. Germline lookup yields CDR1 SGHNT and CDR2 YYREEE (reference sequence). This chain's CDR3 is CASSWGTGRGTDTQYF. In DNA, the CDR3 is TGTGCCAGCAGCTGGGGGACAGGGAGAGGGACAGATACGCAGTATTTT.

With respect to this clone: Different DNA sequences within this sample yield the same CDR3. The chain carries TRBV28 and TRBJ1-1; perhaps TRBD1 as D (5 bases). Deletions cut 2 bases from V and 1 base from J, with 14 bases between. Germline CDR1 is MDHEN and CDR2 is SYDVKM. The CDR3 is 16 residues long. The CDR3 region is CASSLRGELSNTEAFF. DNA of the CDR3: TGTGCCAGCAGTTTAAGGGGTGAGTTGTCGAACACTGAAGCTTTCTTT.

This sequence joins TRBV6-5 and TRBJ2-5; D possibly corresponds to TRBD2 (6 bases). The length of the CDR3 is 12 residues. Germline-derived CDR1 and CDR2 are MNHEY and SVGAGI. Trimming shortened V by 9 bases and J by 7 bases, and 15 bases separated the two germline ends. The CDR3 coding sequence is TGTGCCAGTATAAACTGGAGGGGGACCCAGTACTTC. Its translation: CASINWRGTQYF.

The chain couples TRBV6-5 to TRBJ2-1; 7 bases match TRBD2. V lost 8 bases, J lost 3 bases, and 10 bases stayed unmatched. This CDR3 comprises 15 residues. CDR1 is MNHEY and CDR2 is SVGAGI in the germline V gene. For the CDR3, the DNA is TGTGCCAGCTCAGAGCTGACTAGCAGCTACAATGAGCAGTTCTTC. Amino acids: CASSELTSSYNEQFF.

This clone was counted once. The V and J genes are TRBV4-1 and TRBJ2-7, with 8 bases fitting TRBD1. After removal of 4 bases from V and 2 bases from J, the junction contained 4 bases not matched to a gene. The CDR3 sequence is 14 residues long. Germline-derived CDR1 and CDR2 are MGHRA and YSYEKL. In nucleotides, the CDR3 is TGCGCCAGCAGCCCGACAGGGGACCCCTACGAGCAGTACTTC. Protein product: CASSPTGDPYEQYF.

This clone was seen once. The chain carries TRBV27 and TRBJ1-1, with 9 bases that match TRBD1. CDR1 is MNHEY, CDR2 SMNVEV, per germline (reference sequence). The CDR3 sequence is 16 residues long. After removal of 5 bases from V and 1 base from J, the junction contained 8 bases not matched to a gene. The CDR3 region has the DNA TGTGCCAGCAGTCTTCGGACAGGGGTTGAGAACACTGAAGCTTTCTTT. It yields the protein CASSLRTGVENTEAFF.